This T cell receptor beta chain was captured in a study of blood T cell repertoires in COVID-19. Study summary: Acute-phase and convalescent COVID-19 samples originated in the United States, Italy and Spain. From T cells, B-cell-depleted T cells, or PBMCs came the material, which was cDNA or gDNA.

The CDR3 length is 16 residues. Germline lookup yields CDR1 MNHEY and CDR2 SMNVEV (reference sequence). V shed 4 bases, J shed 2 bases, and the junction held 4 bases outside the gene matches. As handled by the study authors: For nucleated cells, counts were estimated from reference gene primer amplification. Clones were read by immunoSEQ multiplex PCR, and TCRdb kept only the in-frame ones, dropping some. V and J calls and clone size are given by that table; D and trimming were obtained from the DNA. The sample records 110,000 to 150,000 clones, roughly 80% being singletons. Source material: peripheral blood. The TCR comes from a man aged 50 to 60 with active or convalescent COVID-19. The gene calls are TRBV27 and TRBJ1-6; TRBD1 matches at 8 bases. This CDR3 reads CASSSDRGAYNSPLHF. The DNA for the CDR3 is TGTGCCAGCAGTTCCGACAGGGGCGCCTATAATTCACCCCTCCACTTT.